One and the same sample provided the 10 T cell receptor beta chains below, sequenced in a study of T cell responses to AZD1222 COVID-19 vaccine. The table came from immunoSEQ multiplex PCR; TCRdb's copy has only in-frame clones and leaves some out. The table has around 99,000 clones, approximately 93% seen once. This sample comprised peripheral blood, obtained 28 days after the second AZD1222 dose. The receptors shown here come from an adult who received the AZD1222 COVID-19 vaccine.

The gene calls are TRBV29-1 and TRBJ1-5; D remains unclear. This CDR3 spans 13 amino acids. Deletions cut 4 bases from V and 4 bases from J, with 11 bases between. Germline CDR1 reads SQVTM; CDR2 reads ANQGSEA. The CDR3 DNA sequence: TGCAGCGTTGTAAGCGGACTAAATCAGCCCCAGCATTTT. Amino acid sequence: CSVVSGLNQPQHF.

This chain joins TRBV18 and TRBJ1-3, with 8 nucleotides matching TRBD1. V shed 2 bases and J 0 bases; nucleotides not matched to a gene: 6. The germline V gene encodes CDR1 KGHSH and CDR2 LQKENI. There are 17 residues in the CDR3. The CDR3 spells CASSPLQGASSGNTIYF. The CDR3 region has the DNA TGTGCCAGCTCACCATTGCAGGGGGCAAGCTCTGGAAACACCATATATTTT.

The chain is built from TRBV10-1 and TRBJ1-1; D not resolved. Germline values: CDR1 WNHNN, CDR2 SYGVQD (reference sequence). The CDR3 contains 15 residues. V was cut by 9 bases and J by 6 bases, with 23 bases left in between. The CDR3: CARLLVGRIDPEAFF. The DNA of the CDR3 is TGCGCCAGGCTTTTAGTGGGCAGGATCGACCCTGAAGCTTTCTTT.

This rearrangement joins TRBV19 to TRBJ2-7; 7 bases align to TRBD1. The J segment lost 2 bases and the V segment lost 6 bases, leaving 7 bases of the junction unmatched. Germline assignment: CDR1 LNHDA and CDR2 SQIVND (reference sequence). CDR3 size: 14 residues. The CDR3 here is CASSRRGLPYEQYF. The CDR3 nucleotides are TGTGCCAGTAGCCGTAGGGGGCTTCCCTACGAGCAGTACTTC. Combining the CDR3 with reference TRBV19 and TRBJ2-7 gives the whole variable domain DGGITQSPKYLFRKEGQNVTLSCEQNLNHDAMYWYRQDPGQGLRLIYYSQIVNDFQKGDIAEGYSVSREKKESFPLTVTSAQKNPTAFYLCASSRRGLPYEQYFGPGTRLTVT.

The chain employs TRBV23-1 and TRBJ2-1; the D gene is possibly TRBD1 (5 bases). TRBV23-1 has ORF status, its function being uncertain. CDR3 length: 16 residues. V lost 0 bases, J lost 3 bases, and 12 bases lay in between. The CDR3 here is CASSQSPQGFYNEQFF. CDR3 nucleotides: TGCGCCAGCAGTCAATCGCCGCAGGGATTCTACAATGAGCAGTTCTTC.

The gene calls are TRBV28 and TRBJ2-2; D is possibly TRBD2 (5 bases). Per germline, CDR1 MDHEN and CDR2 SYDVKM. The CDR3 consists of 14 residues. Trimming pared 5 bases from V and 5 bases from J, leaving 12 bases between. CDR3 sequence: CASSRSWETGELFF. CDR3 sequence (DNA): TGTGCCAGCAGTCGAAGCTGGGAGACCGGGGAGCTGTTTTTT. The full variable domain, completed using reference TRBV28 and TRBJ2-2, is DVKVTQSSRYLVKRTGEKVFLECVQDMDHENMFWYRQDPGLGLRLIYFSYDVKMKEKGDIPEGYSVSREKKERFSLILESASTNQTSMYLCASSRSWETGELFFGEGSRLTVL.

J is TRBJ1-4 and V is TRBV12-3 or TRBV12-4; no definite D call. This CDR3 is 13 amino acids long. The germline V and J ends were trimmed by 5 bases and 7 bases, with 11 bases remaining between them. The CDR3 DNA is TGTGCCAGCAGTACCCGTTGGGGTGAAAAACTGTTTTTT. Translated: CASSTRWGEKLFF.

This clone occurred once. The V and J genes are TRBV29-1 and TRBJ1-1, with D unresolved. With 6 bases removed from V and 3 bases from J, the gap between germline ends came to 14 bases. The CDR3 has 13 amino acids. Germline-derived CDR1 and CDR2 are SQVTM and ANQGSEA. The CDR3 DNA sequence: TGCAGCGTACGAAGGGAAGTAGACACTGAAGCTTTCTTT. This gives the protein CSVRREVDTEAFF.

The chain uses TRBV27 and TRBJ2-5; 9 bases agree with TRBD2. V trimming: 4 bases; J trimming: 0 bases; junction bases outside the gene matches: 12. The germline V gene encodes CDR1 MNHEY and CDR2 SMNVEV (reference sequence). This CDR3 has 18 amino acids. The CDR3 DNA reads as TGTGCCAGCAGTTCCCCCCGTTCTAGCGGGACCAACCAAGAGACCCAGTACTTC. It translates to CASSSPRSSGTNQETQYF.

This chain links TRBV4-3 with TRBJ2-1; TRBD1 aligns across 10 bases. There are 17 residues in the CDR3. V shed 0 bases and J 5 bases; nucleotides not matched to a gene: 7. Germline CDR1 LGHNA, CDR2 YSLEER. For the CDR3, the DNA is TGCGCCAGCAGCCAAGAACTATGGGACAGGGGTCACAATGAGCAGTTCTTC. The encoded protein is CASSQELWDRGHNEQFF.